This is a list of T cell receptor beta chains from one sample in a study of T cells in Graves' hyperthyroidism and ophthalmopathy. One entry per CDR3 protein results from TCRdb running MiXCR on the multiplex PCR reads. The sample contains approximately 870,000 distinct CDR3 sequences, over 35% of which appear only once. Sequencing was performed on blood. The origin of the receptors is a man younger than 30 with Graves' hyperthyroidism. Each CDR3 is given with its conserved first and last residue. Each record gives: J gene, clone size, V gene, D gene, CDR3 protein, CDR3 DNA. D genes are given only for firm matches. Only part of the rows carry a size: once, few, many, or a class if the clone is expanded.

TRBJ1-1,few,TRBV12-3/TRBV12-4,-,CASSLRAREGAFF,TGTGCCAGCAGTTTAAGGGCCAGGGAGGGAGCTTTCTTT
TRBJ2-6,-,TRBV12-3/TRBV12-4,TRBD1,CASSRGQGGSGANVLTF,TGTGCCAGCAGCCGGGGACAGGGAGGGTCTGGGGCCAACGTCCTGACTTTC
TRBJ2-7,once,TRBV7-2,-,CASSERRGLEQYF,TGTGCCAGCAGCGAAAGACGGGGGTTGGAGCAGTACTTC
TRBJ2-7,-,TRBV9,TRBD2,CTSSLTSGRANEQYF,TGTACCAGCAGCCTCACTAGCGGGAGGGCTAACGAGCAGTACTTC
TRBJ2-2,-,TRBV6-6,-,CASSYFTTRDGELFF,TGTGCCAGCAGTTACTTCACGACCAGAGACGGGGAGCTGTTTTTT
TRBJ2-7,-,TRBV5-1,-,CAIWEAPTSPYEQYF,TGCGCCATCTGGGAAGCCCCTACCTCTCCCTACGAGCAGTACTTC
TRBJ1-1,many,TRBV9,-,CASSGLVTEAFF,TGTGCCAGCAGCGGACTAGTCACTGAAGCTTTCTTT
TRBJ2-7,few,TRBV10-3,TRBD2,CAISDPSGGSYEQYF,TGTGCCATCAGTGACCCTAGCGGTGGCTCCTACGAGCAGTACTTC
TRBJ2-7,-,TRBV27,-,CASSLAVGSYEQYF,TGTGCCAGCAGTTTGGCGGTAGGGTCCTACGAGCAGTACTTC
TRBJ1-5,-,TRBV10-3,-,CASRGQYNQPQHF,TGTGCCAGCCGTGGACAGTACAATCAGCCCCAGCATTTT
TRBJ2-5,few,TRBV20-1,TRBD2,CSAGLAGGYQETQYF,TGCAGTGCGGGACTAGCGGGAGGGTACCAAGAGACCCAGTACTTC
TRBJ2-7,many,TRBV7-9,TRBD1,CASSVQGIYEQYF,TGTGCCAGCAGCGTACAGGGGATCTACGAGCAGTACTTC
TRBJ1-5,-,TRBV10-3,-,CAVGGDSNQPQHF,TGTGCCGTCGGGGGAGATAGCAATCAGCCCCAGCATTTT
TRBJ2-7,-,TRBV12-3/TRBV12-4,TRBD2,CASSSLAPTYEQYF,TGTGCCAGCAGTTCACTAGCGCCTACCTACGAGCAGTACTTC
TRBJ2-5,-,TRBV12-3/TRBV12-4,-,CASSLAAGTQYF,TGTGCCAGCAGTTTAGCGGCCGGGACCCAGTACTTC
TRBJ2-2,-,TRBV10-3,-,CASSDAPGKGPGELFF,TGTGCCAGCAGTGATGCACCGGGGAAGGGCCCCGGGGAGCTGTTTTTT
TRBJ1-5,-,TRBV6-5,TRBD1,CASRPDRVEPQHF,TGTGCCAGCAGGCCGGACAGGGTTGAGCCCCAGCATTTT
TRBJ2-7,-,TRBV10-2,-,CASSEFEGPPLYEQYF,TGCGCCAGCAGTGAGTTTGAAGGACCTCCCCTCTACGAGCAGTACTTC
TRBJ2-7,-,TRBV5-1,TRBD2,CASSLDGGGGYEQYF,TGCGCCAGCAGCTTGGATGGCGGGGGAGGCTACGAGCAGTACTTC
TRBJ1-2,-,TRBV29-1,-,CSVGRAGDYGYTF,TGCAGCGTCGGTAGGGCTGGGGACTATGGCTACACCTTC
TRBJ2-7,-,TRBV20-1,-,CSARDRLQGAYEQYF,TGCAGTGCTAGAGATCGGTTACAGGGAGCCTACGAGCAGTACTTC